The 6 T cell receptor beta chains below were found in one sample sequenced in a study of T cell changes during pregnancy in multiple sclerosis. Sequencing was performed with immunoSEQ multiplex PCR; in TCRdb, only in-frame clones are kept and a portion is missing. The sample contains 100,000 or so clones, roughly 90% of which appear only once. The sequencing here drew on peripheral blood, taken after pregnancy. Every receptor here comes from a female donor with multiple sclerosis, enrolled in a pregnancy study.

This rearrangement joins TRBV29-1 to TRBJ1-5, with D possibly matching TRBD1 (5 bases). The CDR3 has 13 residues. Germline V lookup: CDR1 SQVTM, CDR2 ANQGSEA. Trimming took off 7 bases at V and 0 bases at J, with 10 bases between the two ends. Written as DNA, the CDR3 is TGCAGCGCTGCAACAGGTAGCAATCAGCCCCAGCATTTT. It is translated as CSAATGSNQPQHF.

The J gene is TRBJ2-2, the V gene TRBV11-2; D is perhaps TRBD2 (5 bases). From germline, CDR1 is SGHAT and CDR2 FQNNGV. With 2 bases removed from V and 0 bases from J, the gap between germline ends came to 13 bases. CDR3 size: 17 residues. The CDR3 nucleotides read TGTGCCAGCAGCTTACACGGCGGAGGCGCGAACACCGGGGAGCTGTTTTTT. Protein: CASSLHGGGANTGELFF.

For the CDR3, the DNA is TGTGCCAGTAGTATAGATGGACTAGCGGGGCGCTCCTACAATGAGCAGTTCTTC. It yields the protein CASSIDGLAGRSYNEQFF. This chain links TRBV19 with TRBJ2-1, with 12 nucleotides matching TRBD2. Trimming cost V 0 bases and J 0 bases; bases outside gene matches: 3. The CDR3 sequence is 18 residues long. The germline CDR1 and CDR2 sequences are LNHDA and SQIVND (reference sequence).

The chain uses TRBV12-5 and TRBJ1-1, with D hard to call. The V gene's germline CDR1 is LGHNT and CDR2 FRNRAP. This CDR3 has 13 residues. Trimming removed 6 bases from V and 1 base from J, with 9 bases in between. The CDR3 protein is CASGSRQNTEAFF. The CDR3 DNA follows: TGTGCTAGTGGCAGCCGACAGAACACTGAAGCTTTCTTT.

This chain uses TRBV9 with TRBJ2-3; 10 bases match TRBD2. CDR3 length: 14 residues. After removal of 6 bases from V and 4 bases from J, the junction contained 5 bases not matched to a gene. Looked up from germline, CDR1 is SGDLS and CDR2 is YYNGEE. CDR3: CASKASGGADTQYF. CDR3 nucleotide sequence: TGTGCCAGCAAGGCGAGCGGGGGGGCAGATACGCAGTATTTT.

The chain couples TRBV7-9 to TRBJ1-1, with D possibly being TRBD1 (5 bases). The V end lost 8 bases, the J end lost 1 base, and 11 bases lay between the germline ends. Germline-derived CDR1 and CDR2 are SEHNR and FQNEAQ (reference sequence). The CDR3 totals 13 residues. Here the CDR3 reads CASLQGPNTEAFF. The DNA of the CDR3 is TGTGCCAGCCTCCAGGGCCCGAACACTGAAGCTTTCTTT.